This T cell receptor (beta chain) was captured in a study of response to subunit inactivated influenza vaccine. MiXCR was run by TCRdb on the RT-PCR reads, yielding one entry per CDR3 protein. Found here are about 620,000 distinct CDR3 sequences, about 11% of them singletons; the top ten hold 11%. This clonotype was observed a handful of times. Trimming cost V 1 base and J 6 bases, with 15 bases left between them. This CDR3 spans 15 amino acids. The sample also formed part of further work on T cells expressing NK-cell markers. This second report adds: For TCR beta, cDNA was produced by 5'RACE template switching with UMIs. HCMV specificity of the expanded NKG2C+ T cell clones was not established.

This TCR derives from a middle-aged man who received an inactivated influenza vaccine. The chain couples TRBV12-3 or TRBV12-4 to TRBJ1-2; D is unresolved. Here the sequenced sample was PBMCs from blood, taken on the day of vaccination. CDR3 sequence reads: CASSLGEGFRNGYTF. In DNA form, the CDR3 reads TGTGCCAGCAGTTTAGGCGAGGGATTCCGCAATGGCTACACCTTC.